The T cell receptor (beta chain) described here comes from a study of cytomegalovirus exposure and HLA in healthy donors. The donors were part of the validation cohort of roughly 110 subjects. That cohort was separate from the first cohort, which comprised 550 to 750 subjects. J lost 4 bases, V lost 7 bases, and 10 bases had no gene match. From germline, CDR1 is LNHDA and CDR2 SQIVND (reference sequence). This CDR3 comprises 15 residues. About this clone: Its matching antigen is unknown.

Assay: immunoSEQ multiplex PCR; the TCRdb copy retains only in-frame clones and omits some. The sample includes 200,000 to 250,000 clones, 90% to 95% seen only once; the top ten take 1.1%. Whole-study results and caveats: The authors confirmed in vitro that three CMV-associated chains were specific for CMV antigens. Cytomegalovirus association was listed for under 200 TCR beta chains.

The sample taken for sequencing was PBMCs. The chain links TRBV19 to TRBJ1-5, with TRBD1 matching 7 bases. This receptor was identified in a woman between 18 and 29 years old in good health and CMV-seronegative. CDR3 nucleotides: TGTGCCAGTATTGCTCACAGGGGAGGTAATCAGCCCCAGCATTTT. Translating it yields CASIAHRGGNQPQHF.